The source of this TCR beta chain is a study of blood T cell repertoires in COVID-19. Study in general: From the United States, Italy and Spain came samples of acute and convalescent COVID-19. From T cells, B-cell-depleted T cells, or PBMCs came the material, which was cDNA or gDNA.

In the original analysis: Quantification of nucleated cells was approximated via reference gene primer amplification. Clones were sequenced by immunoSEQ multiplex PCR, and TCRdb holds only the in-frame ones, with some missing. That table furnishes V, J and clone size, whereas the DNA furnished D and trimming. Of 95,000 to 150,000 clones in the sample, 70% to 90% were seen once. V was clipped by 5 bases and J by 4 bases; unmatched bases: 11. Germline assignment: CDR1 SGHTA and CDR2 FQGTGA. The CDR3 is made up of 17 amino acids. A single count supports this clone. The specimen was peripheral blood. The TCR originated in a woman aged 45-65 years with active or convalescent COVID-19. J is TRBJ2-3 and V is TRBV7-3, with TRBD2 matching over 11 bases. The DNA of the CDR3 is TGTGCCAGCAGCATTAATAGCGGGAGGGCCTTCGCAGATACGCAGTATTTT. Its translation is CASSINSGRAFADTQYF. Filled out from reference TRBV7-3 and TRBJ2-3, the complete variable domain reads GAGVSQTPSNKVTEKGKYVELRCDPISGHTALYWYRQSLGQGPEFLIYFQGTGAADDSGLPNDRFFAVRPEGSVSTLKIQRTERGDSAVYLCASSINSGRAFADTQYFGPGTRLTVL.